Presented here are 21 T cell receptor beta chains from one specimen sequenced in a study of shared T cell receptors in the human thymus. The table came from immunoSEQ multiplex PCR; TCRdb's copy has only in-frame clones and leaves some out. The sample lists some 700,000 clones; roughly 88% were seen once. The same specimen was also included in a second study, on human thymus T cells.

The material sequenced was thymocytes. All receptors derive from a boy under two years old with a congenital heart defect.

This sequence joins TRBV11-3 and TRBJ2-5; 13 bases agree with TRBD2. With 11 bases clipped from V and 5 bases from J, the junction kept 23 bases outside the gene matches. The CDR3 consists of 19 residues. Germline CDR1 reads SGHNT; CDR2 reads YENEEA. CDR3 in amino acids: CASGGRGGEGLAGVETQYF. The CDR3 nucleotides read TGTGCCTCCGGCGGGAGGGGGGGCGAAGGACTAGCGGGAGTTGAGACCCAGTACTTC.

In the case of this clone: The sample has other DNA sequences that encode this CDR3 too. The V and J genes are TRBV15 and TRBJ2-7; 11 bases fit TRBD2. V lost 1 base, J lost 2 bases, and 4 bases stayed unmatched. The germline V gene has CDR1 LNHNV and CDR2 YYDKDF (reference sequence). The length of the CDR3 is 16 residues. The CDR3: CATSRVETSGTYEQYF. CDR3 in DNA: TGTGCCACCAGCAGAGTGGAGACTAGCGGGACCTACGAGCAGTACTTC. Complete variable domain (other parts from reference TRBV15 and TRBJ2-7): DAMVIQNPRYQVTQFGKPVTLSCSQTLNHNVMYWYQQKSSQAPKLLFHYYDKDFNNEADTPDNFQSRRPNTSFCFLDIRSPGLGDTAMYLCATSRVETSGTYEQYFGPGTRLTVT.

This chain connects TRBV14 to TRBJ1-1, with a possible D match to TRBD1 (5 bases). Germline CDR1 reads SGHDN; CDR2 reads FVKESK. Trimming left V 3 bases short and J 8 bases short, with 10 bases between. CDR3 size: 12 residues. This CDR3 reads CASSQVGAEAFF. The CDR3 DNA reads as TGTGCCAGCAGCCAGGTAGGGGCCGAAGCTTTCTTT.

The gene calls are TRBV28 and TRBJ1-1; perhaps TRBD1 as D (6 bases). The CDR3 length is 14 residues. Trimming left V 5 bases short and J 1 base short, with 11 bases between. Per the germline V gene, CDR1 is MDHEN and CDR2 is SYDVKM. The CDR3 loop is CASSPRGGNTEAFF. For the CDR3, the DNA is TGTGCCAGCAGTCCCCGAGGGGGGAACACTGAAGCTTTCTTT.

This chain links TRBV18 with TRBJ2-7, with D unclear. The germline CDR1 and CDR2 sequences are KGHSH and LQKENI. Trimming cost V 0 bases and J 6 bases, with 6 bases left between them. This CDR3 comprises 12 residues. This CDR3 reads CASSPPSAEQYF. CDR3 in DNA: TGTGCCAGCTCACCACCGAGCGCCGAGCAGTACTTC.

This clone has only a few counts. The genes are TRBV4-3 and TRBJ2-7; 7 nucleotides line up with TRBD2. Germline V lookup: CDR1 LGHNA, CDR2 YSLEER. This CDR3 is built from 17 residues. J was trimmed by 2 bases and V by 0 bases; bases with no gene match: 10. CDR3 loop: CASSQDPVGREPYEQYF. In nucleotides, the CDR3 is TGCGCCAGCAGCCAAGATCCGGTAGGGAGGGAACCCTACGAGCAGTACTTC.

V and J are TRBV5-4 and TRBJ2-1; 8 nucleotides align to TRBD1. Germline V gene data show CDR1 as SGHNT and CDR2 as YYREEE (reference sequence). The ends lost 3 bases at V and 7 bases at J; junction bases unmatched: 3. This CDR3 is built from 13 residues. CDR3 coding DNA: TGTGCCAGCAGCTGGACAGGGTCAAATGAGCAGTTCTTC. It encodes CASSWTGSNEQFF. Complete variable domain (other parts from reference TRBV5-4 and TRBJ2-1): ETGVTQSPTHLIKTRGQQVTLRCSSQSGHNTVSWYQQALGQGPQFIFQYYREEENGRGNFPPRFSGLQFPNYSSELNVNALELDDSALYLCASSWTGSNEQFFGPGTRLTVL.

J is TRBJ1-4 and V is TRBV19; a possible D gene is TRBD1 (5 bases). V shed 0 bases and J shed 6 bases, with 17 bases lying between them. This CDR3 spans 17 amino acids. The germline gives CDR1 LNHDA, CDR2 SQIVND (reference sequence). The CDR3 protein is CASSIDGQGGKDEKLFF. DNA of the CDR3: TGTGCCAGTAGTATAGATGGGCAGGGTGGCAAGGATGAAAAACTGTTTTTT.

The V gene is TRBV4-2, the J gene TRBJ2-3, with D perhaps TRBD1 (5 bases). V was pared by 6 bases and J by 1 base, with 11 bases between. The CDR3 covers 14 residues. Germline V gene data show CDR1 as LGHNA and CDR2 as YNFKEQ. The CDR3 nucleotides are TGTGCCAGCAGGAACAGGCATTGCACAGATACGCAGTATTTT. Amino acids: CASRNRHCTDTQYF.

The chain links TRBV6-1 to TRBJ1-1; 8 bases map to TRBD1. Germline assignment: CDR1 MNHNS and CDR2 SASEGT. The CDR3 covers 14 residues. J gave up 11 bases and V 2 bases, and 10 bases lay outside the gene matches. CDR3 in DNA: TGTGCCAGCAGTGAACCGCACAGGGGGGACGGGGCTTTCTTT. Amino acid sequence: CASSEPHRGDGAFF.

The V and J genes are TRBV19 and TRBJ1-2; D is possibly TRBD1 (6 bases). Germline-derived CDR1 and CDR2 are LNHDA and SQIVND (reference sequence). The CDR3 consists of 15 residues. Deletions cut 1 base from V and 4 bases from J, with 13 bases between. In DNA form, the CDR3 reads TGTGCCAGTAGTATAGGAACAGGGCGAATCTATGGCTACACCTTC. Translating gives CASSIGTGRIYGYTF.

The chain's CDR3 is CASSPGTGILYEQYF. The CDR3 DNA follows: TGTGCCAGTTCTCCAGGGACAGGGATCCTCTACGAGCAGTACTTC. The chain recombines TRBV19 with TRBJ2-7; 9 bases map to TRBD1. V shed 8 bases and J 3 bases; nucleotides not matched to a gene: 11. Looked up from germline, CDR1 is LNHDA and CDR2 is SQIVND (reference sequence). CDR3 length: 15 residues.

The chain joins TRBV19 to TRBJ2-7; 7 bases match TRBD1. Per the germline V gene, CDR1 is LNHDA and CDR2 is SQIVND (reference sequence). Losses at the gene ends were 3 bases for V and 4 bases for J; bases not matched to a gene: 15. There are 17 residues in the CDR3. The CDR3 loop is CASSMGTDRFAQYEQYF. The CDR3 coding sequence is TGTGCCAGTAGTATGGGGACGGACAGGTTCGCGCAATACGAGCAGTACTTC.

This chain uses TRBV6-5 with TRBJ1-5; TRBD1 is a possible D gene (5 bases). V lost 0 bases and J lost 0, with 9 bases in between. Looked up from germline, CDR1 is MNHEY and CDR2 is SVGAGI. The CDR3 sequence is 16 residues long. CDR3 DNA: TGTGCCAGCAGTTACTCTGCAGGGCGTAGCAATCAGCCCCAGCATTTT. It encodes CASSYSAGRSNQPQHF.

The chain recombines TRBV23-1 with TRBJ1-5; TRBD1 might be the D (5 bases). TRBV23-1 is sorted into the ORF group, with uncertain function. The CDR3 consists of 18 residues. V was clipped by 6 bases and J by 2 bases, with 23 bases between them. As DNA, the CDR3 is TGCGCCAGCAGCAAACTGTCTCAGGACAAGGACCGCAATCAGCCCCAGCATTTT. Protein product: CASSKLSQDKDRNQPQHF.

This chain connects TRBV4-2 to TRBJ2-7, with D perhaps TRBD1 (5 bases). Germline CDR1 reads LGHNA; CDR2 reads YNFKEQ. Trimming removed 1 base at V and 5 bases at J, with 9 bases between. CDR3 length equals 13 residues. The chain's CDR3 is CASSQAGHHEQYF. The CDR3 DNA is TGTGCCAGCAGCCAAGCAGGGCACCACGAGCAGTACTTC.

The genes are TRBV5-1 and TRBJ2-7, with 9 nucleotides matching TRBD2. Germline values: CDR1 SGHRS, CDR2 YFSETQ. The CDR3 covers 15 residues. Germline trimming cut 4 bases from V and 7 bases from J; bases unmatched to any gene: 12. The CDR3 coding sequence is TGCGCCAGCAGCAAGGGACTAGCAGAGGTGGGGGAGCAGTACTTC. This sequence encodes CASSKGLAEVGEQYF.

The CDR3 region is CASSLGRATNYGYTF. Written as DNA, the CDR3 is TGTGCCAGCAGCTTGGGCAGGGCTACTAACTATGGCTACACCTTC. The chain recombines TRBV5-4 with TRBJ1-2, with D perhaps TRBD1 (5 bases). This CDR3 contains 15 residues. Looked up from germline, CDR1 is SGHNT and CDR2 is YYREEE (reference sequence). V shed 0 bases and J shed 0 bases, with 9 bases lying between them.

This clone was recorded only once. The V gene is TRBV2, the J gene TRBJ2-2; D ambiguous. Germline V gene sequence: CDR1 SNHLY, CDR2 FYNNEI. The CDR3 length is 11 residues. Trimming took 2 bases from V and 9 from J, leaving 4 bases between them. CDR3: CASSETRELFF. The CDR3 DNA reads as TGTGCCAGCAGTGAAACTCGGGAGCTGTTTTTT.

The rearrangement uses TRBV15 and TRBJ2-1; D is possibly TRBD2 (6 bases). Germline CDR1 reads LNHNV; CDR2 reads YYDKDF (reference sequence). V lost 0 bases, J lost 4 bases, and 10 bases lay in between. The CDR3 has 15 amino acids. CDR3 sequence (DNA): TGTGCCACCAGCAGAGAGAGACTAGAATACAATGAGCAGTTCTTC. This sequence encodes CATSRERLEYNEQFF.

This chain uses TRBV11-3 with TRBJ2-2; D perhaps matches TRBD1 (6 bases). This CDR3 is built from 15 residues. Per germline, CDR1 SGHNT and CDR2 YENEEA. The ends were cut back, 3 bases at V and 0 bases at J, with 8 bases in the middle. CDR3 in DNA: TGTGCCAGCAGCTTTGGGACACCGAACACCGGGGAGCTGTTTTTT. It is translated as CASSFGTPNTGELFF. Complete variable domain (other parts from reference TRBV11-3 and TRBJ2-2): EAGVVQSPRYKIIEKKQPVAFWCNPISGHNTLYWYLQNLGQGPELLIRYENEEAVDDSQLPKDRFSAERLKGVDSTLKIQPAELGDSAVYLCASSFGTPNTGELFFGEGSRLTVL.